Below are 5 T cell receptor beta chains sequenced from a single sample in a study of cytomegalovirus exposure and HLA in healthy donors. A multiplex PCR was run with 60 Vbeta primers and 13 Jbeta primers. Profiled with immunoSEQ multiplex PCR; TCRdb holds only in-frame clones, not every one. The sample has under 150,000 clones; over 70% are singletons. Sequenced sample: PBMCs. The origin of the receptors is a male donor in good health and CMV-seronegative.

V is TRBV4-3 and J is TRBJ1-2; D is uncertain. The CDR3 extends over 16 amino acids. In germline, CDR1 is LGHNA, CDR2 YSLEER. Trimming cost V 3 bases and J 3 bases, with 17 bases left between them. The CDR3 bases are TGCGCCAGCAGCCAGGATAACCGGAACCGGGACTATGGCTACACCTTC. Amino acids: CASSQDNRNRDYGYTF.

The gene calls are TRBV19 and TRBJ1-2, with 7 nucleotides matching TRBD1. The CDR3 spans 13 residues. Germline CDR1 is LNHDA and CDR2 is SQIVND (reference sequence). J lost 6 bases, V lost 6 bases, and 7 bases had no gene match. CDR3 region: CASSYDRADGYTF. In nucleotides, the CDR3 is TGTGCCAGTAGCTATGACAGGGCGGATGGCTACACCTTC.

CDR3 DNA sequence: TGTGCCAGCAGGCGTCTCGGGGGAGTAGCTAATGAAAAACTGTTTTTT. This translates into CASRRLGGVANEKLFF. The chain joins TRBV28 to TRBJ1-4; a weak D match, TRBD1 (5 bases). The germline gives CDR1 MDHEN, CDR2 SYDVKM. V lost 6 bases and J lost 3, with 17 bases in between. The CDR3 runs 16 residues.

The chain has TRBV6-5 and TRBJ1-1; TRBD1 might be the D (6 bases). The CDR3 runs 14 residues. With 5 bases removed from V and 8 bases from J, the gap between germline ends came to 18 bases. The germline V gene encodes CDR1 MNHEY and CDR2 SVGAGI. The CDR3 here is CASSRAIQGCEAFF. Here the CDR3 DNA reads TGTGCCAGCAGTCGAGCGATACAGGGTTGCGAAGCTTTCTTT.

This sequence joins TRBV4-2 and TRBJ1-6; D unclear. V lost 5 bases and J 7 bases, leaving 12 bases between the germline ends. The CDR3 has 14 residues. Germline assignment: CDR1 LGHNA and CDR2 YNFKEQ. The CDR3: CASSSTAGNSPLHF. CDR3 in DNA: TGTGCCAGCAGCAGTACGGCGGGAAATTCACCCCTCCACTTT.